These 5 T cell receptor beta chains originate from one sample sequenced in a study of T-cell memory formation after mild COVID-19 (dated by TCRdb to the early 2020s). Receptor amplification or capture employed 5' RACE. The instrument was an Illumina NovaSeq 6000. TCRdb itself trimmed the public reads at Q25 with fastp, ran MiXCR and retained productive beta chains. One record per CDR3 amino acid sequence lists the most common genes and DNA. The table for this sample lists around 390,000 distinct CDR3 sequences; approximately 15% of them were counted only once. The ten largest account for about a fifth of the sample. The sequencing sample was made of PBMCs or a T cell subset sorted from them (not recorded which). Every receptor here comes from a man between 18 and 35 years old who had mild COVID-19 (a few samples of this study predate the infection). The sample titles of this study are shuffled in the database, so cell type and time point are left out; the donor was told from shared clones.

V and J are TRBV7-2 and TRBJ2-5; TRBD1 might be the D (5 bases). CDR3 length: 15 amino acids. The V and J ends lost 4 bases and 5 bases respectively, with 17 bases between them. Germline loops: CDR1 SGHTA, CDR2 FQGNSA. CDR3 nucleotide sequence: TGTGCCAGCAGCTCGAGACAGACCGGCAGGGAGACCCAGTACTTC. Translated, it gives CASSSRQTGRETQYF.

The CDR3 sequence is CASSPARFSYEQYF. The CDR3 nucleotides are TGTGCCAGCAGCCCTGCCAGGTTCTCCTACGAGCAGTACTTC. This chain connects TRBV7-2 to TRBJ2-7, with D uncertain. The CDR3 spans 14 residues. V was trimmed by 5 bases and J by 0 bases, leaving 11 bases between them. Germline CDR1 reads SGHTA; CDR2 reads FQGNSA. Complete variable domain (other parts from reference TRBV7-2 and TRBJ2-7): GAGVSQSPSNKVTEKGKDVELRCDPISGHTALYWYRQSLGQGLEFLIYFQGNSAPDKSGLPSDRFSAERTGGSVSTLTIQRTQQEDSAVYLCASSPARFSYEQYFGPGTRLTVT.

The table lists this clonotype with a few counts. The rearrangement links TRBV20-1 to TRBJ2-3, with D possibly TRBD2 on 7 matching bases. The germline CDR1 and CDR2 sequences are DFQATT and SNEGSKA (reference sequence). This CDR3 region has 14 residues. Trimming cost V 6 bases and J 4 bases, with 17 bases left between them. CDR3 DNA: TGCAGTGCCCTATTGGGGGGGCCGTCAGATACGCAGTATTTT. This gives the protein CSALLGGPSDTQYF.

This clonotype came up many times. The rearrangement joins TRBV20-1 to TRBJ2-1, with 7 bases aligning to TRBD1. CDR3 size: 12 residues. Germline values: CDR1 DFQATT, CDR2 SNEGSKA (reference sequence). J gave up 9 bases and V 4 bases, and 6 bases lay outside the gene matches. CDR3 sequence reads: CSATDRVSEQFF. The DNA for the CDR3 is TGCAGTGCTACCGACAGGGTTAGTGAGCAGTTCTTC.

The V gene is TRBV20-1, the J gene TRBJ2-3; D is possibly TRBD2 (5 bases). V was trimmed by 4 bases and J by 6 bases, leaving 20 bases between them. The germline CDR1 and CDR2 sequences are DFQATT and SNEGSKA (reference sequence). This CDR3 has 15 amino acids. The chain's CDR3 is CSATRPQAGLDTQYF. For the CDR3, the DNA is TGCAGTGCTACCCGACCTCAGGCTGGACTGGATACGCAGTATTTT.